This T cell receptor (beta chain) was recorded in a study of CD8 T cells in Susac syndrome. The CDR3 has 17 residues. Germline V lookup: CDR1 SGHRS, CDR2 YFSETQ. V shed 0 bases and J 4 bases; nucleotides not matched to a gene: 10. After extraction with the RNeasy kit, roughly 0.5 to 1 ug of the RNA was reverse transcribed using random hexamers. MiXCR, applied by TCRdb to the immunoSEQ multiplex PCR reads, yields one record per CDR3 protein. The sample records tens of thousands of distinct CDR3 sequences, about 91% being singletons. The clonotype comes from a human donor in good health. The sequenced sample consisted of CD8+ T cells from PBMCs. This sequence joins TRBV5-1 and TRBJ1-1; TRBD1 matches 9 bases. This CDR3 reads CASSLATGGLSGTEAFF. DNA for the CDR3: TGCGCCAGCAGCTTGGCCACAGGGGGCCTCTCGGGCACTGAAGCTTTCTTT.